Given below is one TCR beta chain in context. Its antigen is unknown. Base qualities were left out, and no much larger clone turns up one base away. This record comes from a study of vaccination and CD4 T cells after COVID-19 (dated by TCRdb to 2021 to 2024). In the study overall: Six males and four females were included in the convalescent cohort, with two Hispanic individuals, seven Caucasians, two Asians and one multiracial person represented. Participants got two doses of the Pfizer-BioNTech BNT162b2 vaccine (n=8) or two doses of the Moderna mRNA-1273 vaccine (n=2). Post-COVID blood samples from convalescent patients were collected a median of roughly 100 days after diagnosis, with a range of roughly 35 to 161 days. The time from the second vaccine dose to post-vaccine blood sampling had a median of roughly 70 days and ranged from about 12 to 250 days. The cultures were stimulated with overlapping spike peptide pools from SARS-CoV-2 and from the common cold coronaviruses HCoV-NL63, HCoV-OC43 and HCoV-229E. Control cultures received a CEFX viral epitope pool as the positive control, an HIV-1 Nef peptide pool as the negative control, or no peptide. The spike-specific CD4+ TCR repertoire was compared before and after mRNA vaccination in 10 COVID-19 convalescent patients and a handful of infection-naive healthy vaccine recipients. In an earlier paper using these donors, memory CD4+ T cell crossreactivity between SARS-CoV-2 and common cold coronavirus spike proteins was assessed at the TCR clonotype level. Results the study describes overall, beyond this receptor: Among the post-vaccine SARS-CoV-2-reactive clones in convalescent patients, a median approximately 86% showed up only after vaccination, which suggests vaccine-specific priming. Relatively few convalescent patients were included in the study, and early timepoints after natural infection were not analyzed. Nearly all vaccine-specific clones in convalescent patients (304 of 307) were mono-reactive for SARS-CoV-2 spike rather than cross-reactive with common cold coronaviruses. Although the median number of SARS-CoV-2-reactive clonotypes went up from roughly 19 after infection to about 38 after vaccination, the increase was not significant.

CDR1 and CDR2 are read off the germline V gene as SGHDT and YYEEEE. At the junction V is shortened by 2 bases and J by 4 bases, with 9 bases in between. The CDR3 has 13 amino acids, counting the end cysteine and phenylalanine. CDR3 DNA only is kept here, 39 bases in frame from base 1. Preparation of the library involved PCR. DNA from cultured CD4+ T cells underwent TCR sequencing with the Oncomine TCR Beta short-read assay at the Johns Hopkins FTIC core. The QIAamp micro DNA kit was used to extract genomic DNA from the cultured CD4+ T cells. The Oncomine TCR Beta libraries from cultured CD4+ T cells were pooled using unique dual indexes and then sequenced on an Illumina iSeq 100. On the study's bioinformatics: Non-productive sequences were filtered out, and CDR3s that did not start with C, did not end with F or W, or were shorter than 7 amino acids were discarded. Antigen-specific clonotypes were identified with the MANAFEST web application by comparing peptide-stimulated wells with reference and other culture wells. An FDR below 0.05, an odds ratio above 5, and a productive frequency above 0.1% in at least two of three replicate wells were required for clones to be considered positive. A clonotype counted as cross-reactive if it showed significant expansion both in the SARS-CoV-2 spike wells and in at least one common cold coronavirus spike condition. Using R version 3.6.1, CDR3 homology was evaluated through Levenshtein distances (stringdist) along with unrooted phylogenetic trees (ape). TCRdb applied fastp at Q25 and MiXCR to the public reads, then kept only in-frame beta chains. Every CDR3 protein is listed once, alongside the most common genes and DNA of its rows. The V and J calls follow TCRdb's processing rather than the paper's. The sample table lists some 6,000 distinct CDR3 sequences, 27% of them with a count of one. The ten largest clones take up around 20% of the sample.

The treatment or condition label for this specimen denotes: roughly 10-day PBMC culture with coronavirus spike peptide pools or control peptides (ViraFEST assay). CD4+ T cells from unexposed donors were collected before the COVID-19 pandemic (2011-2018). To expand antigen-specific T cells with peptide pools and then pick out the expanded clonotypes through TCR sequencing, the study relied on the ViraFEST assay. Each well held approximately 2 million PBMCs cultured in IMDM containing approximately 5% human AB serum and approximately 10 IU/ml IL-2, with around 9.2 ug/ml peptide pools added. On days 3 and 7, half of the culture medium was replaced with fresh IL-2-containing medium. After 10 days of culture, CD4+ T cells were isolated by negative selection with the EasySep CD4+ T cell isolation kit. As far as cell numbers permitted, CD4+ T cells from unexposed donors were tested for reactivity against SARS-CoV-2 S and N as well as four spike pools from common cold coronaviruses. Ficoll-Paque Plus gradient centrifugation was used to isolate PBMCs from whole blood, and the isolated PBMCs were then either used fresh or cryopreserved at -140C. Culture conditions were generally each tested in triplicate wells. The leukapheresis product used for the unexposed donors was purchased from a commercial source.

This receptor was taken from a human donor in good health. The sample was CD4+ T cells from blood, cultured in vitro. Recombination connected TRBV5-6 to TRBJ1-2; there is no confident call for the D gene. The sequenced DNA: TGTGCCAGCAGCTTAACGGCCCCCTATGGCTACACCTTC. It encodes CASSLTAPYGYTF.